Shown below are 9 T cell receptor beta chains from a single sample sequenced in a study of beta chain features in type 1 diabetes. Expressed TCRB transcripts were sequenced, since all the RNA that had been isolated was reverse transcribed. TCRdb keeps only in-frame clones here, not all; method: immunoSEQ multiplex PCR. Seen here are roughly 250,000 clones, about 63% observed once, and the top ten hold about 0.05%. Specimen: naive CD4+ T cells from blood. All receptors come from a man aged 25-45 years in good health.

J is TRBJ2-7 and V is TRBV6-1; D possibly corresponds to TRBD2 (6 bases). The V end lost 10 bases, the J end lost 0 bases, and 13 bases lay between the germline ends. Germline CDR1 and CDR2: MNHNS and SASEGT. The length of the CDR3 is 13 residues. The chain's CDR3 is CATLTGGSYEQYF. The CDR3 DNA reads TGTGCCACCCTGACCGGGGGCTCCTACGAGCAGTACTTC.

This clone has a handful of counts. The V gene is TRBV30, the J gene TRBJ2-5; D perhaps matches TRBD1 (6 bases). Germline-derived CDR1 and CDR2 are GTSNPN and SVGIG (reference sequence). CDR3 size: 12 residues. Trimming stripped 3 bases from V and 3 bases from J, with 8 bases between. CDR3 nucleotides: TGTGCCTGGAGAGACAGGAAAGAGACCCAGTACTTC. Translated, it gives CAWRDRKETQYF.

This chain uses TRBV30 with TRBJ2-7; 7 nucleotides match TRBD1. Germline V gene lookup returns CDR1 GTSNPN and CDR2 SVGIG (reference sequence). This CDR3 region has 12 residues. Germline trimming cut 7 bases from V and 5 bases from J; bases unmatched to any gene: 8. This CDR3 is CALWTGSHEQYF. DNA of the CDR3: TGTGCCTTGTGGACAGGTTCCCACGAGCAGTACTTC.

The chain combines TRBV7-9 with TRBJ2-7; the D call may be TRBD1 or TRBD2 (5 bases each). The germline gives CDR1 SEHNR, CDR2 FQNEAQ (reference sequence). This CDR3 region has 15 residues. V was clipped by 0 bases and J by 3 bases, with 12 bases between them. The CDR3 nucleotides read TGTGCCAGCAGCTTAGCGGGGGAACCCATCTACGAGCAGTACTTC. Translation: CASSLAGEPIYEQYF.

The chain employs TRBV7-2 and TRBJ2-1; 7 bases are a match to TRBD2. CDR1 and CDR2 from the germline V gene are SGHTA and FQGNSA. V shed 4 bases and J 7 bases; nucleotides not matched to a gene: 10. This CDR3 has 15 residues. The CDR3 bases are TGTGCCAGCAGCTCCTGGGAGGGGAATCGAAATGAGCAGTTCTTC. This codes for CASSSWEGNRNEQFF.

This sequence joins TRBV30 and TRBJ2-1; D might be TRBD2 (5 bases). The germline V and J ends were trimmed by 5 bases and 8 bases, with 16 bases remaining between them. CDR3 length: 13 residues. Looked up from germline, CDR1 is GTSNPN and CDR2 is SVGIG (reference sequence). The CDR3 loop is CAWRRDRKDEQFF. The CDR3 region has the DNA TGTGCCTGGCGTCGGGATCGTAAGGATGAGCAGTTCTTC. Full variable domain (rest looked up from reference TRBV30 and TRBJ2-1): SQTIHQWPATLVQPVGSPLSLECTVEGTSNPNLYWYRQAAGRGLQLLFYSVGIGQISSEVPQNLSASRPQDRQFILSSKKLLLSDSGFYLCAWRRDRKDEQFFGPGTRLTVL.

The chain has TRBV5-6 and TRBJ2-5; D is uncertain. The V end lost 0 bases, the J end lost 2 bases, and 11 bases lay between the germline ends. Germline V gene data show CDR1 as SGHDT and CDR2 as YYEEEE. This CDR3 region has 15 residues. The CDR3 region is CASSLAVSTQETQYF. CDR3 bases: TGTGCCAGCAGCTTGGCGGTCAGTACTCAAGAGACCCAGTACTTC.

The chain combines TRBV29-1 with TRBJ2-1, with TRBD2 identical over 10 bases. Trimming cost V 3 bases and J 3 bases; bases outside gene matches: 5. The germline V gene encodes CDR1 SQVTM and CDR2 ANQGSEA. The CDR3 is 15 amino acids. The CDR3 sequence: CSVDGLAEIYNEQFF. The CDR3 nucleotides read TGCAGCGTTGATGGACTAGCGGAGATCTACAATGAGCAGTTCTTC.

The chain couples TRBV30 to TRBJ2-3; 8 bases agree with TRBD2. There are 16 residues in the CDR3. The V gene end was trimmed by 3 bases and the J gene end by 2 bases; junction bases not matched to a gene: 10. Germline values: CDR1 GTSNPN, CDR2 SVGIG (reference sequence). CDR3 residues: CAWRGLAGYLTDTQYF. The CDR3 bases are TGTGCCTGGAGGGGATTAGCGGGGTATCTCACAGATACGCAGTATTTT. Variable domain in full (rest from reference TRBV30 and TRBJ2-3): SQTIHQWPATLVQPVGSPLSLECTVEGTSNPNLYWYRQAAGRGLQLLFYSVGIGQISSEVPQNLSASRPQDRQFILSSKKLLLSDSGFYLCAWRGLAGYLTDTQYFGPGTRLTVL.